This passage covers 23 T cell receptor beta chains from one sample sequenced in a study of CD8+ T cells in alopecia areata. TCR sequencing used cDNA made by reverse transcription of extracted RNA. Here immunoSEQ multiplex PCR was the method, and the copy in TCRdb shows in-frame clones only, minus some. Of about 200,000 clones in the sample, 58% were seen once. The treatment: oral pan-JAK inhibitor, 5-10 mg twice daily. The material was CD4+ T cells sorted from blood, obtained at week 24, from a patient treated with tofacitinib. The receptors were gathered from a human donor with alopecia areata.

This clone has a handful of counts. This rearrangement joins TRBV21-1 to TRBJ2-7. TRBV21-1 is tagged as a pseudogene. CDR3 length: 13 amino acids. CDR3 in DNA: TGTGCCAGCAGCAAGGGCGGTCGGTACGAGCAGTACTTC. It specifies CASSKGGRYEQYF.

The chain combines TRBV20-1 with TRBJ2-1; D gene uncertain. V was clipped by 6 bases and J by 7 bases, with 10 bases between them. Germline lookup yields CDR1 DFQATT and CDR2 SNEGSKA (reference sequence). The CDR3 sequence is 11 residues long. The CDR3 here is CSAEKSNEQFF. CDR3 nucleotides: TGCAGTGCCGAGAAATCGAATGAGCAGTTCTTC.

V is TRBV5-1 and J is TRBJ2-7; D may be TRBD2 (5 bases). From germline, CDR1 is SGHRS and CDR2 YFSETQ. V dropped 1 base and J dropped 7 bases, with 12 bases sitting between them. This CDR3 spans 13 amino acids. Here the CDR3 reads CASSLLAPGEQYF. The CDR3 DNA reads as TGCGCCAGCAGCTTGTTGGCCCCGGGGGAGCAGTACTTC.

V usage is TRBV27 and J usage is TRBJ2-1; the D gene is possibly TRBD2 (6 bases). Between the trimmed V and J ends, which lost 5 bases and 15 bases, there was a span of 20 bases. CDR1 is MNHEY, CDR2 SMNVEV, per germline (reference sequence). The CDR3 runs 13 residues. The CDR3 DNA reads TGTGCCAGCAGTCCCCCCTCCGGGAGCCCATCGTTCTTC. It specifies CASSPPSGSPSFF.

The chain links TRBV30 to TRBJ1-5, with no clear D. Germline assignment: CDR1 GTSNPN and CDR2 SVGIG (reference sequence). V dropped 1 base and J dropped 4 bases, with 8 bases sitting between them. The CDR3 is made up of 13 amino acids. The CDR3 DNA follows: TGTGCCTGGAGTGGACGGTTTAATCAGCCCCAGCATTTT. It yields the protein CAWSGRFNQPQHF.

As to this clone: One end of the junction does not line up with germline, which may come from a read error. The chain joins TRBV25-1 to TRBJ1-2; 11 positions match TRBD1. The CDR3 covers 12 residues. Germline V gene lookup returns CDR1 MGHDK and CDR2 SYGVNS. CDR3 bases: TGTGCCAGCAGTGAAGGACAGGGGGCAAGTTTCTTC. It yields the protein CASSEGQGASFF.

The genes are TRBV5-1 and TRBJ2-7; D call uncertain. Germline V gene lookup returns CDR1 SGHRS and CDR2 YFSETQ. The CDR3 length is 12 residues. V gave up 0 bases and J gave up 5 bases, with 6 bases separating them. The DNA for the CDR3 is TGCGCCAGCAGCTTGGGGCCGGACGAGCAGTACTTC. Translation: CASSLGPDEQYF.

Regarding this clone: Other DNA sequences of this sample code for an identical CDR3. The chain uses TRBV6-5 and TRBJ1-3, with 8 bases aligning to TRBD1. Germline CDR1 MNHEY, CDR2 SVGAGI. Unmatched junction bases numbered 2, after V lost 4 bases and J lost 0 bases. The CDR3 loop spans 15 amino acids. The CDR3: CASSSTGGSGNTIYF. The CDR3 region has the DNA TGTGCCAGCAGTTCAACAGGGGGCTCTGGAAACACCATATATTTT.

The V call is TRBV15, the J call TRBJ2-1; TRBD1 matches 10 bases. J lost 4 bases, V lost 8 bases, and 8 bases had no gene match. The germline gives CDR1 LNHNV, CDR2 YYDKDF (reference sequence). The CDR3 length is 15 residues. The CDR3 region is CATVQGQGLYNEQFF. The CDR3 DNA sequence: TGTGCCACCGTTCAGGGACAGGGGCTGTACAATGAGCAGTTCTTC.

The chain is built from TRBV7-2 and TRBJ1-2; 12 bases fit TRBD1. Trimming at V came to 5 bases and at J to 6 bases, leaving 13 bases not matched to a gene. The germline V gene encodes CDR1 SGHTA and CDR2 FQGNSA. This CDR3 region has 17 residues. For the CDR3, the DNA is TGTGCCAGCAGCCTAACCGGGACAGGGGGCGGTTGGGATGGCTACACCTTC. Its translation: CASSLTGTGGGWDGYTF.

V gene TRBV9 combines with J gene TRBJ1-5, with D uncertain. Germline V gene data show CDR1 as SGDLS and CDR2 as YYNGEE. There are 13 residues in the CDR3. V gave up 0 bases and J gave up 6 bases, with 7 bases separating them. The CDR3: CASSVDAGQPQHF. The CDR3 DNA follows: TGTGCCAGCAGCGTAGACGCTGGTCAGCCCCAGCATTTT. Supplemented by reference TRBV9 and TRBJ1-5, the full variable domain reads DSGVTQTPKHLITATGQRVTLRCSPRSGDLSVYWYQQSLDQGLQFLIQYYNGEERAKGNILERFSAQQFPDLHSELNLSSLELGDSALYFCASSVDAGQPQHFGDGTRLSIL.

The chain uses TRBV30 and TRBJ2-3; 8 bases are shared with TRBD1. CDR1 GTSNPN and CDR2 SVGIG come from the germline V gene (reference sequence). The junction had 6 bases not matched to a gene; V was cut back by 2 bases and J by 2 bases. This CDR3 comprises 15 residues. CDR3 nucleotide sequence: TGTGCCTGGAGTCCGCGGACAGGGCTCACAGATACGCAGTATTTT. Amino acid sequence: CAWSPRTGLTDTQYF.

This chain connects TRBV4-3 to TRBJ2-3; D uncertain. Germline V gene lookup returns CDR1 LGHNA and CDR2 YSLEER. V lost 0 bases to trimming and J lost 0 bases, with 10 bases between them. The CDR3 contains 16 residues. The CDR3 coding sequence is TGCGCCAGCAGCCAAGATCGCCGTTCTAGCACAGATACGCAGTATTTT. Protein: CASSQDRRSSTDTQYF.

The V call is TRBV29-1, the J call TRBJ1-2; the D gene is possibly TRBD1 (6 bases). Germline V gene data show CDR1 as SQVTM and CDR2 as ANQGSEA. The V end was cut by 7 bases, the J end by 1 base, with 13 bases between. The CDR3 has 13 residues. The chain's CDR3 is CSARDIFNYGYTF. The CDR3 DNA sequence: TGCAGCGCCCGGGACATCTTTAACTATGGCTACACCTTC.

V gene TRBV5-1 combines with J gene TRBJ1-2; D not resolved. Germline CDR1 is SGHRS and CDR2 is YFSETQ. The germline V and J ends were trimmed by 4 bases and 0 bases, with 13 bases remaining between them. The CDR3 length is 15 residues. Here the CDR3 reads CASSVEGLTNYGYTF. Written as DNA, the CDR3 is TGCGCCAGCAGCGTAGAAGGGCTGACTAACTATGGCTACACCTTC.

This chain uses TRBV29-1 with TRBJ2-3; a weak D match, TRBD2 (6 bases). In germline, CDR1 is SQVTM, CDR2 ANQGSEA. V was shortened by 7 bases and J by 8 bases, with 22 bases between the two germline ends. The CDR3 sequence is 14 residues long. CDR3 nucleotide sequence: TGCAGCGCCAGCGGGCCCGCAATGGTTGGTACGCAGTATTTT. Amino acid sequence: CSASGPAMVGTQYF.

The chain employs TRBV5-4 and TRBJ1-6, with 10 nucleotides matching TRBD1. V dropped 0 bases and J dropped 8; count of bases not matched to a gene: 5. Germline CDR1 and CDR2: SGHNT and YYREEE (reference sequence). The CDR3 has 16 amino acids. The CDR3 loop is CASSLGDRGGDSPLHF. CDR3 sequence (DNA): TGTGCCAGCAGCTTGGGGGACAGGGGTGGGGATTCACCCCTCCACTTT.

V usage is TRBV27 and J usage is TRBJ2-3; D is perhaps TRBD2 (6 bases). V lost 6 bases, J lost 0 bases, and 16 bases lay in between. Germline loops: CDR1 MNHEY, CDR2 SMNVEV (reference sequence). The length of the CDR3 is 16 residues. The CDR3: CASSIGTYLSTDTQYF. In DNA form, the CDR3 reads TGTGCCAGCAGCATAGGGACTTACCTTAGCACAGATACGCAGTATTTT.

The V call is TRBV9, the J call TRBJ2-3; D call uncertain. The CDR3 contains 12 residues. Trimming left V 0 bases short and J 5 bases short, with 4 bases between. CDR1 is SGDLS and CDR2 is YYNGEE in the germline V gene. CDR3 region: CASSVVGDTQYF. CDR3 nucleotide sequence: TGTGCCAGCAGCGTAGTTGGAGATACGCAGTATTTT.

This sequence joins TRBV4-2 and TRBJ1-6, with TRBD1 matching 8 bases. Germline V gene sequence: CDR1 LGHNA, CDR2 YNFKEQ. The CDR3 is 15 residues long. With V trimmed by 1 base and J by 5 bases, 1 base remained unmatched. The CDR3 DNA is TGTGCCAGCAGCCAAGCGGGACAGGATAATTCACCCCTCCACTTT. Its protein is CASSQAGQDNSPLHF.

V is TRBV20-1 and J is TRBJ2-3; D is ambiguous. V lost 7 bases and J lost 6, with 11 bases in between. CDR1 and CDR2 (germline): DFQATT, SNEGSKA (reference sequence). This CDR3 contains 11 residues. The CDR3, as DNA: TGCAGTGGGCAGACACAGGATACGCAGTATTTT. It encodes CSGQTQDTQYF.

V and J are TRBV30 and TRBJ1-5, with a possible D match to TRBD1 (5 bases). CDR1 is GTSNPN, CDR2 SVGIG, per germline (reference sequence). V was clipped by 2 bases and J by 5 bases, with 10 bases between them. This CDR3 has 13 amino acids. For the CDR3, the DNA is TGTGCCTGGAGTTCGCGGGGGGATCAGCCCCAGCATTTT. Protein sequence: CAWSSRGDQPQHF.

This clone was found a few times. This chain links TRBV15 with TRBJ1-1; D is uncertain. This CDR3 spans 15 amino acids. V was trimmed by 1 base and J by 4 bases, leaving 13 bases between them. Germline loops: CDR1 LNHNV, CDR2 YYDKDF (reference sequence). In nucleotides, the CDR3 is TGTGCCACCAGCAGAGTTCCCCGGGAGGGCACTGAAGCTTTCTTT. This translates into CATSRVPREGTEAFF.